The 19 T cell receptor beta chains given below trace back to one sample, sequenced in a study of cytomegalovirus exposure and HLA in healthy donors. 13 Jbeta primers and 60 Vbeta primers were used for the PCR. Sequenced by immunoSEQ multiplex PCR; TCRdb stores in-frame clones only, minus some. The sample consists of around 110,000 clones, around 62% of them appearing once. The sequenced material came from PBMCs. These receptors were taken from a woman in her 40s in good health and CMV-seropositive.

This chain links TRBV5-6 with TRBJ1-5, with TRBD1 matching over 8 bases. V lost 3 bases, J lost 0 bases, and 5 bases stayed unmatched. This CDR3 comprises 16 residues. Germline V gene data show CDR1 as SGHDT and CDR2 as YYEEEE. The CDR3 spells CASSSTGQGSNQPQHF. CDR3 in DNA: TGTGCCAGCAGCTCAACTGGACAGGGTAGCAATCAGCCCCAGCATTTT.

The chain joins TRBV19 to TRBJ1-1; TRBD1 aligns across 9 bases. With 3 bases clipped from V and 8 bases from J, the junction kept 13 bases outside the gene matches. This CDR3 comprises 16 residues. Germline CDR1 and CDR2: LNHDA and SQIVND (reference sequence). CDR3 DNA sequence: TGTGCCAGTAGTATTCCCCCCGGGACAGGGCCTCGAGAAGCTTTCTTT. Its protein product is CASSIPPGTGPREAFF.

The chain employs TRBV9 and TRBJ1-1; a possible D gene is TRBD1 (5 bases). The CDR3 has 12 residues. The V gene lost 6 bases and the J gene lost 11 bases, with 17 bases spanning the gap. Germline V CDR1 and CDR2: SGDLS, YYNGEE. The CDR3 DNA is TGTGCCAGCAACCAGGGTTACGGCCTCGCTTTCTTT. It encodes CASNQGYGLAFF.

V and J are TRBV19 and TRBJ2-1; tentative D call: TRBD1 (5 bases). Germline V gene sequence: CDR1 LNHDA, CDR2 SQIVND (reference sequence). The CDR3 contains 16 residues. V was pared by 1 base and J by 9 bases, with 19 bases between. CDR3 in amino acids: CASSIAPSGWSPEQFF. CDR3 in DNA: TGTGCCAGTAGTATAGCGCCATCAGGGTGGTCGCCTGAGCAGTTCTTC.

This clone was detected a few times. The chain uses TRBV7-2 and TRBJ2-1, with TRBD2 identical over 7 bases. Germline loops: CDR1 SGHTA, CDR2 FQGNSA. The CDR3 is 14 amino acids. Trimming at V came to 3 bases and at J to 2 bases, leaving 1 base not matched to a gene. Here the CDR3 DNA reads TGTGCCAGCAGCTTGAGCGGGGCCTACAATGAGCAGTTCTTC. It translates to CASSLSGAYNEQFF.

The V gene is TRBV4-2, the J gene TRBJ2-4, with D tentatively TRBD2 (6 bases). Per germline, CDR1 LGHNA and CDR2 YNFKEQ. V dropped 1 base and J dropped 6 bases, with 16 bases sitting between them. This CDR3 spans 16 amino acids. The CDR3 protein is CASSQVTSSEINIQYF. CDR3 bases: TGTGCCAGCAGCCAAGTTACTAGCTCTGAGATAAACATTCAGTACTTC.

The chain has TRBV18 and TRBJ2-1; TRBD2 aligns across 14 bases. The CDR3 loop spans 17 amino acids. V gave up 0 bases and J gave up 2 bases; unmatched junction bases: 0. Germline V gives CDR1 KGHSH, CDR2 LQKENI. Here the CDR3 DNA reads TGTGCCAGCTCACCACCGGGACTAGCGGGAGCCTACAATGAGCAGTTCTTC. Translated, it gives CASSPPGLAGAYNEQFF.

CDR3 residues: CASSGEAGGGYNEQFF. In DNA form, the CDR3 reads TGTGCCAGCAGCGGCGAAGCGGGAGGAGGCTACAATGAGCAGTTCTTC. This rearrangement joins TRBV9 to TRBJ2-1; 9 bases match TRBD2. Germline V gene lookup returns CDR1 SGDLS and CDR2 YYNGEE. The CDR3 runs 16 residues. V lost 3 bases to trimming and J lost 3 bases; unmatched junction nucleotides: 7.

The sample holds a few counts of this clone. The chain couples TRBV18 to TRBJ2-2; TRBD2 matches at 10 bases. V lost 5 bases, J lost 2 bases, and 5 bases stayed unmatched. The CDR3 covers 16 residues. Germline CDR1 is KGHSH and CDR2 is LQKENI. CDR3 sequence reads: CASSIGLAVNTGELFF. The CDR3 DNA is TGTGCCAGCTCAATCGGACTAGCGGTTAACACCGGGGAGCTGTTTTTT.

This chain uses TRBV7-2 with TRBJ1-2; D uncertain. V was pared by 7 bases and J by 6 bases, with 12 bases between. The germline gives CDR1 SGHTA, CDR2 FQGNSA. There are 12 residues in the CDR3. CDR3 region: CASTVPGNGYTF. In DNA, the CDR3 is TGTGCCAGCACAGTTCCCGGGAATGGCTACACCTTC.

This chain uses TRBV27 with TRBJ1-2, with 9 bases matching TRBD1. Trimming removed 5 bases from V and 2 bases from J; junction bases left unmatched: 6. This CDR3 region has 15 residues. In germline, CDR1 is MNHEY, CDR2 SMNVEV (reference sequence). In nucleotides, the CDR3 is TGTGCCAGCAGTCCAAACAGGGGGCGCAACTATGGCTACACCTTC. Translated: CASSPNRGRNYGYTF.

This chain connects TRBV9 to TRBJ2-3, with TRBD2 identical over 10 bases. Germline V lookup: CDR1 SGDLS, CDR2 YYNGEE. The CDR3 is made up of 15 amino acids. V lost 2 bases and J lost 4; bases outside the gene matches: 4. The CDR3 region is CASSVGLAGADTQYF. CDR3 nucleotide sequence: TGTGCCAGCAGCGTCGGGCTAGCGGGAGCAGATACGCAGTATTTT. The whole variable domain, remainder taken from reference TRBV9 and TRBJ2-3, is DSGVTQTPKHLITATGQRVTLRCSPRSGDLSVYWYQQSLDQGLQFLIQYYNGEERAKGNILERFSAQQFPDLHSELNLSSLELGDSALYFCASSVGLAGADTQYFGPGTRLTVL.

The chain joins TRBV15 to TRBJ1-1; no clear D gene. Looked up from germline, CDR1 is LNHNV and CDR2 is YYDKDF (reference sequence). CDR3 length: 14 amino acids. Trimming removed 5 bases at V and 5 bases at J, with 15 bases between. CDR3 sequence reads: CATSVDRAGTEAFF. DNA for the CDR3: TGTGCCACCAGCGTGGACCGGGCGGGGACTGAAGCTTTCTTT. The whole variable domain, filled in from reference TRBV15 and TRBJ1-1, reads DAMVIQNPRYQVTQFGKPVTLSCSQTLNHNVMYWYQQKSSQAPKLLFHYYDKDFNNEADTPDNFQSRRPNTSFCFLDIRSPGLGDTAMYLCATSVDRAGTEAFFGQGTRLTVV.

The chain recombines TRBV15 with TRBJ2-5; TRBD2 matches at 11 bases. The length of the CDR3 is 17 residues. V was pared by 5 bases and J by 7 bases, with 15 bases of the junction left unmatched. Looked up from germline, CDR1 is LNHNV and CDR2 is YYDKDF (reference sequence). The CDR3 region is CATSPRMTSGTRGTQYF. CDR3 nucleotides: TGTGCCACCAGCCCCCGCATGACTAGCGGGACGAGGGGGACCCAGTACTTC.

This clone was found a few times. The V call is TRBV11-2, the J call TRBJ2-1; D remains ambiguous. Per germline, CDR1 SGHAT and CDR2 FQNNGV. The V and J ends lost 0 bases and 5 bases respectively, with 5 bases between them. The CDR3 is 13 amino acids. The CDR3 bases are TGTGCCAGCAGCTTAGAACCGGACAATGAGCAGTTCTTC. Protein sequence: CASSLEPDNEQFF.

This clone was counted a few times. This rearrangement joins TRBV9 to TRBJ2-7; 8 bases match TRBD2. CDR3 length: 17 amino acids. With V trimmed by 4 bases and J by 0 bases, 12 bases remained unmatched. Germline CDR1 and CDR2: SGDLS and YYNGEE. As DNA, the CDR3 is TGTGCCAGCAGCCCCCCTATAGCGGGACCCTCCTCCTACGAGCAGTACTTC. Residues: CASSPPIAGPSSYEQYF.

This rearrangement joins TRBV27 to TRBJ2-5, with TRBD1 matching 8 bases. The DNA matches TRBJ2-7 better at its end, which makes the J call doubtful. The CDR3 loop spans 18 amino acids. Germline V gene data show CDR1 as MNHEY and CDR2 as SMNVEV (reference sequence). The CDR3 spells CASSFRFRTGIKVGEQYF. CDR3 coding DNA: TGTGCCAGCAGTTTTCGTTTTAGGACAGGGATTAAAGTGGGCGAGCAGTACTTC.

The table lists this clone with many counts. The chain recombines TRBV6-1 with TRBJ1-1; the D gene is possibly TRBD1 (5 bases). Looked up from germline, CDR1 is MNHNS and CDR2 is SASEGT. Trimming stripped 1 base from V and 11 bases from J, with 20 bases between. The CDR3 has 15 residues. The CDR3 loop is CASSEESGGGDLAFF. CDR3 nucleotide sequence: TGTGCCAGCAGTGAAGAGTCCGGGGGTGGGGATTTGGCTTTCTTT.

The chain recombines TRBV10-3 with TRBJ1-1; D call uncertain. Trimming removed 4 bases from V and 8 bases from J, with 11 bases in between. Germline V CDR1 and CDR2: ENHRY, SYGVKD. The CDR3 sequence is 12 residues long. The CDR3 spells CAISAGVVEAFF. As DNA, the CDR3 is TGTGCCATCAGTGCGGGAGTAGTAGAAGCTTTCTTT.